Below are 7 T cell receptor beta chains sequenced from a single sample in a study of T cell clonotyping in hematopoietic cell transplantation (dated by TCRdb to about 2021). The method behind the library was the immunoSEQ multiplex PCR assay. TCRdb retrieved this table from immuneACCESS and kept in-frame rearrangements only. Not all clones are present; in checked studies, unresolved V genes account for under half, and no reason is known for the remainder. Recorded for this sample are fewer than 70,000 clones; around 94% of them occurred a single time. In total, the top ten clones hold 1.6% of the sample. The sequencing input was peripheral blood mononuclear cells. The origin of the receptors is a man aged 45-65 years in good health. Some clones in this sample may be carry-over from other donors' samples.

This clone appeared a few times. The chain links TRBV6-5 to TRBJ2-5, with D uncertain. The CDR3 runs to 13 residues. Trimming stripped 8 bases from V and 5 bases from J, with 15 bases between. Germline assignment: CDR1 MNHEY and CDR2 SVGAGI. CDR3 sequence: CASRELTLETQYF. CDR3 nucleotide sequence: TGTGCCAGCCGCGAGTTGACCCTGGAGACCCAGTACTTC.

This rearrangement joins TRBV7-3 to TRBJ2-7, with unresolved D. The CDR3 is 15 residues long. Germline V gene lookup returns CDR1 SGHTA and CDR2 FQGTGA. V gave up 2 bases and J gave up 6 bases, with 17 bases separating them. The CDR3 spells CASSLSGLWSSEQYF. The CDR3 DNA is TGTGCCAGCAGCTTATCTGGGTTATGGTCGAGCGAGCAGTACTTC.

V is TRBV19 and J is TRBJ1-6, with TRBD1 as a possible D gene (6 bases). V dropped 4 bases and J dropped 7 bases, with 11 bases sitting between them. Looked up from germline, CDR1 is LNHDA and CDR2 is SQIVND (reference sequence). The length of the CDR3 is 14 residues. CDR3 region: CASSRGGQNSPLHF. For the CDR3, the DNA is TGTGCCAGTAGTAGGGGGGGGCAGAATTCACCCCTCCACTTT.

The genes are TRBV28 and TRBJ2-7; D is possibly TRBD1 or TRBD2 (5 bases each). The length of the CDR3 is 15 residues. CDR1 and CDR2 (germline): MDHEN, SYDVKM. V lost 3 bases and J 3 bases, leaving 15 bases between the germline ends. As DNA, the CDR3 is TGTGCCAGCAGTTTCGGGACGGCAGGAGACTACGAGCAGTACTTC. Its protein is CASSFGTAGDYEQYF.

The CDR3 DNA reads TGTGCCAGCAGCTCCCTAGGCGGTGGCTACACCTTC. It translates to CASSSLGGGYTF. This chain uses TRBV11-1 with TRBJ1-2; D gene ambiguous. CDR3 size: 12 residues. V lost 4 bases and J 7 bases, leaving 10 bases between the germline ends. Germline CDR1 and CDR2: SGHAT and FQDESV (reference sequence).

Of note for this clone: Mismatch with germline at one junction end may stem from a read error. The rearrangement links TRBV5-6 to TRBJ1-4, with D possibly being TRBD1 (5 bases). Germline values: CDR1 SGHDT, CDR2 YYEEEE. CDR3 size: 12 residues. The CDR3 nucleotides are TGTGCCAGCAGCTTGGGACCCGGACAAAGGCTTTTT. As protein: CASSLGPGQRLF. Based on the CDR3 plus reference TRBV5-6 and TRBJ1-4, the full variable domain is DAGVTQSPTHLIKTRGQQVTLRCSPKSGHDTVSWYQQALGQGPQFIFQYYEEEERQRGNFPDRFSGHQFPNYSSELNVNALLLGDSALYLCASSLGPGQRLFGSGTQLSVL.

V gene TRBV19 combines with J gene TRBJ2-5; D gene uncertain. Germline V gene data show CDR1 as LNHDA and CDR2 as SQIVND (reference sequence). This CDR3 contains 13 residues. The V end lost 1 base, the J end lost 2 bases, and 5 bases lay between the germline ends. This chain's CDR3 is CASSIAGQETQYF. CDR3 bases: TGTGCCAGTAGTATAGCCGGTCAAGAGACCCAGTACTTC.